Shown below are 18 T cell receptor beta chains from a single sample sequenced in a study of T cell responses to AZD1222 COVID-19 vaccine. TCRdb's table, derived via immunoSEQ multiplex PCR, lists solely in-frame clones and lacks some. Among 98,000 or so clones listed, 93% were seen once. The sequencing here drew on peripheral blood, taken on day 0 of AZD1222 vaccination. The origin of the receptors is an adult in good health.

The CDR3 DNA reads as TGTGCCAGCTCACCCAGACGTATTGATGGTGAGACCCAGTACTTC. Protein: CASSPRRIDGETQYF. J is TRBJ2-5 and V is TRBV18; D uncertain. Per germline, CDR1 KGHSH and CDR2 LQKENI. The V and J ends lost 3 bases and 5 bases respectively, with 16 bases between them. The CDR3 totals 15 residues.

The chain joins TRBV19 to TRBJ2-3, with 12 bases matching TRBD1. Unmatched junction bases numbered 10, after V lost 9 bases and J lost 6 bases. Germline V CDR1 and CDR2: LNHDA, SQIVND (reference sequence). The CDR3 spans 15 residues. The CDR3, as DNA: TGTGCCAGCAGCCGGGACAGGGGGCTATTGGATACGCAGTATTTT. It specifies CASSRDRGLLDTQYF.

The chain joins TRBV4-3 to TRBJ2-1; 11 positions agree with TRBD2. This CDR3 contains 14 residues. Losses at the gene ends were 1 base for V and 13 bases for J; bases not matched to a gene: 6. CDR1 and CDR2 (germline): LGHNA, YSLEER. CDR3 sequence reads: CASSQGTSGRSQFF. In DNA, the CDR3 is TGCGCCAGCAGCCAAGGCACTAGCGGGAGAAGTCAGTTCTTC.

This sequence joins TRBV28 and TRBJ1-1; TRBD1 agrees at 8 bases. This CDR3 is built from 14 residues. V dropped 6 bases and J dropped 3; count of bases not matched to a gene: 6. Germline V gives CDR1 MDHEN, CDR2 SYDVKM. In DNA form, the CDR3 reads TGTGCCAGCAGGGAAGGACAGGGTCACACTGAAGCTTTCTTT. This sequence encodes CASREGQGHTEAFF.

This CDR3 reads CASSVGLAGAAYEQYF. The CDR3 DNA sequence: TGTGCCAGCAGCGTAGGACTAGCGGGAGCAGCCTACGAGCAGTACTTC. The chain employs TRBV9 and TRBJ2-7, with 12 bases aligning to TRBD2. CDR1 is SGDLS, CDR2 YYNGEE, per germline. The CDR3 consists of 16 residues. V lost 0 bases, J lost 2 bases, and 3 bases stayed unmatched. Based on the CDR3 plus reference TRBV9 and TRBJ2-7, the full variable domain is DSGVTQTPKHLITATGQRVTLRCSPRSGDLSVYWYQQSLDQGLQFLIQYYNGEERAKGNILERFSAQQFPDLHSELNLSSLELGDSALYFCASSVGLAGAAYEQYFGPGTRLTVT.

This sequence joins TRBV6-1 and TRBJ2-5, with D unclear. Per the germline V gene, CDR1 is MNHNS and CDR2 is SASEGT. The ends were cut back, 1 base at V and 7 bases at J, with 7 bases in the middle. The CDR3 totals 12 residues. The CDR3 DNA is TGTGCCAGCAGTGAAGATAGGCGGACCCAGTACTTC. Translating it yields CASSEDRRTQYF.

This rearrangement joins TRBV2 to TRBJ2-5; 8 bases align to TRBD2. This CDR3 region has 14 residues. V lost 5 bases and J lost 2; bases outside the gene matches: 4. The germline V gene encodes CDR1 SNHLY and CDR2 FYNNEI. CDR3 bases: TGTGCCAGCAGTACGGGACTAGGACAAGAGACCCAGTACTTC. Its translation is CASSTGLGQETQYF. The full variable domain, rest sourced from reference TRBV2 and TRBJ2-5, is EPEVTQTPSHQVTQMGQEVILRCVPISNHLYFYWYRQILGQKVEFLVSFYNNEISEKSEIFDDQFSVERPDGSNFTLKIRSTKLEDSAMYFCASSTGLGQETQYFGPGTRLLVL.

V and J are TRBV7-2 and TRBJ2-5, with 7 bases matching TRBD1. In germline, CDR1 is SGHTA, CDR2 FQGNSA. CDR3 length equals 16 residues. Trimming removed 2 bases from V and 2 bases from J; junction bases left unmatched: 8. CDR3 loop: CASSLNPGTVQETQYF. CDR3 bases: TGTGCCAGCAGCTTAAACCCCGGGACAGTTCAAGAGACCCAGTACTTC. The full variable domain, its missing parts supplied by reference TRBV7-2 and TRBJ2-5, is GAGVSQSPSNKVTEKGKDVELRCDPISGHTALYWYRQSLGQGLEFLIYFQGNSAPDKSGLPSDRFSAERTGGSVSTLTIQRTQQEDSAVYLCASSLNPGTVQETQYFGPGTRLLVL.

This clone showed up just once. J is TRBJ2-1 and V is TRBV5-1; D might be TRBD2 (6 bases). V lost 0 bases, J lost 7 bases, and 17 bases lay in between. The length of the CDR3 is 16 residues. Germline V CDR1 and CDR2: SGHRS, YFSETQ. The CDR3: CASSLAAGSLGNEQFF. As DNA, the CDR3 is TGCGCCAGCAGCTTGGCCGCGGGAAGCCTGGGGAATGAGCAGTTCTTC.

This chain uses TRBV12-3 or TRBV12-4 with TRBJ2-5; 7 nucleotides align to TRBD1. This CDR3 has 13 amino acids. V was clipped by 5 bases and J by 4 bases; unmatched bases: 4. Here the CDR3 reads CASSPQGRETQYF. In DNA form, the CDR3 reads TGTGCCAGCAGTCCACAGGGGAGAGAGACCCAGTACTTC.

V usage is TRBV5-1 and J usage is TRBJ2-2; 9 nucleotides agree with TRBD2. The germline CDR1 and CDR2 sequences are SGHRS and YFSETQ. J lost 5 bases, V lost 2 bases, and 1 base had no gene match. The CDR3 runs 14 residues. This CDR3 reads CASSFAGGTGELFF. The CDR3 nucleotides are TGCGCCAGCAGCTTCGCGGGGGGGACCGGGGAGCTGTTTTTT. Supplemented by reference TRBV5-1 and TRBJ2-2, the full variable domain reads KAGVTQTPRYLIKTRGQQVTLSCSPISGHRSVSWYQQTPGQGLQFLFEYFSETQRNKGNFPGRFSGRQFSNSRSEMNVSTLELGDSALYLCASSFAGGTGELFFGEGSRLTVL.

The gene calls are TRBV2 and TRBJ2-1; no definite D call. The CDR3 loop spans 13 amino acids. V lost 6 bases and J 9 bases, leaving 15 bases between the germline ends. Per germline, CDR1 SNHLY and CDR2 FYNNEI. As DNA, the CDR3 is TGTGCCAGCAGCCTAGTCATGACCATTGAGCAGTTCTTC. Translating it yields CASSLVMTIEQFF.

This chain connects TRBV12-5 to TRBJ2-7, with no clear D. V was trimmed by 3 bases and J by 4 bases, leaving 4 bases between them. CDR1 and CDR2 from the germline V gene are LGHNT and FRNRAP. The CDR3 spans 11 residues. CDR3 coding DNA: TGTGCTAGTGGTTTCAGGTACGAGCAGTACTTC. This encodes CASGFRYEQYF.

This chain joins TRBV19 and TRBJ2-1, with a possible D match to TRBD2 (6 bases). V gave up 6 bases and J gave up 8 bases, with 11 bases separating them. This CDR3 has 12 amino acids. Germline V CDR1 and CDR2: LNHDA, SQIVND (reference sequence). CDR3 region: CASRRSGDEQFF. Here the CDR3 DNA reads TGTGCCAGTAGAAGATCGGGGGATGAGCAGTTCTTC. Based on the CDR3 plus reference TRBV19 and TRBJ2-1, the full variable domain is DGGITQSPKYLFRKEGQNVTLSCEQNLNHDAMYWYRQDPGQGLRLIYYSQIVNDFQKGDIAEGYSVSREKKESFPLTVTSAQKNPTAFYLCASRRSGDEQFFGPGTRLTVL.

The chain joins TRBV5-1 to TRBJ2-7; 14 positions match TRBD2. The CDR3 extends over 18 amino acids. With V trimmed by 0 bases and J by 2 bases, 7 bases remained unmatched. CDR1 and CDR2 from the germline V gene are SGHRS and YFSETQ. CDR3 DNA sequence: TGCGCCAGCAGCTTGGAGACTAGCGGGAGGGCCGTCACCTACGAGCAGTACTTC. Its protein product is CASSLETSGRAVTYEQYF. Filled out from reference TRBV5-1 and TRBJ2-7, the complete variable domain reads KAGVTQTPRYLIKTRGQQVTLSCSPISGHRSVSWYQQTPGQGLQFLFEYFSETQRNKGNFPGRFSGRQFSNSRSEMNVSTLELGDSALYLCASSLETSGRAVTYEQYFGPGTRLTVT.

J is TRBJ1-4 and V is TRBV7-9; no clear D gene. The CDR3 extends over 14 amino acids. Germline CDR1 reads SEHNR; CDR2 reads FQNEAQ (reference sequence). Trimming took 2 bases from V and 0 from J, leaving 4 bases between them. This CDR3 reads CASSLLSTNEKLFF. Written as DNA, the CDR3 is TGTGCCAGCAGCTTACTGTCAACTAATGAAAAACTGTTTTTT.

The CDR3 DNA reads as TGTGCCAGCAGCTACCCCTATGGCGGAGCGGGCTACGAGCAGTACTTC. Amino acid sequence: CASSYPYGGAGYEQYF. The chain joins TRBV11-2 to TRBJ2-7; tentative D call: TRBD2 (6 bases). Trimming shortened V by 4 bases and J by 3 bases, and 19 bases separated the two germline ends. The CDR3 has 16 residues. CDR1 and CDR2 from the germline V gene are SGHAT and FQNNGV. Looking up the rest from reference TRBV11-2 and TRBJ2-7 gives the full variable domain: EAGVAQSPRYKIIEKRQSVAFWCNPISGHATLYWYQQILGQGPKLLIQFQNNGVVDDSQLPKDRFSAERLKGVDSTLKIQPAKLEDSAVYLCASSYPYGGAGYEQYFGPGTRLTVT.

The chain uses TRBV18 and TRBJ2-1; D unclear. CDR3 length: 13 residues. Per the germline V gene, CDR1 is KGHSH and CDR2 is LQKENI. The V gene lost 6 bases and the J gene lost 10 bases, with 16 bases spanning the gap. The CDR3 DNA reads as TGTGCCAGCTCCTCGACCGCAGATGGCGAGCAGTTCTTC. Amino acids: CASSSTADGEQFF.